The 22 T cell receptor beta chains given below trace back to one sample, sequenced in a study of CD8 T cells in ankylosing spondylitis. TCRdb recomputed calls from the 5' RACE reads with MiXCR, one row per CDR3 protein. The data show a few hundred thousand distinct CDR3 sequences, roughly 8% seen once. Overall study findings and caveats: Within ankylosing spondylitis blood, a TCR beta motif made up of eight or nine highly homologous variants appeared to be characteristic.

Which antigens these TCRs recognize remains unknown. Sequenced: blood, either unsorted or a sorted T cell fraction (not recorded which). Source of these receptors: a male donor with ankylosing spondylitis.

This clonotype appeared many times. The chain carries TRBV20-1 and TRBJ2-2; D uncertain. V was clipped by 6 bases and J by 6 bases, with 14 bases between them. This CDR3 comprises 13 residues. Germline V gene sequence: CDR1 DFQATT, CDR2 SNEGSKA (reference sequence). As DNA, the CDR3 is TGCAGTGCAGCCGCCCACGTCCCCGGGGAGCTGTTTTTT. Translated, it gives CSAAAHVPGELFF.

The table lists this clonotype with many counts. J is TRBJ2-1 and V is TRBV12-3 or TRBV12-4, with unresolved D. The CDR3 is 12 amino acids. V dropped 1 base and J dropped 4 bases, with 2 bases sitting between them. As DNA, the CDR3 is TGTGCCAGCAGTTTAGGGTACAATGAGCAGTTCTTC. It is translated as CASSLGYNEQFF.

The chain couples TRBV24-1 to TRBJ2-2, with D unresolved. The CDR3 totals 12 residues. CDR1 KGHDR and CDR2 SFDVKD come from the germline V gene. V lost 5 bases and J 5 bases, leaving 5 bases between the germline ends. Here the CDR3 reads CATSGRTGELFF. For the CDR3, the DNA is TGTGCCACCAGTGGTAGGACCGGGGAGCTGTTTTTT.

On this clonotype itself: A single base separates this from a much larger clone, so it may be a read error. In DNA form, the CDR3 reads TGTGCCAGCAGTACGATTGTGACTTGGGGGACCCAGTACTTC. Translation gives CASSTIVTWGTQYF. V gene TRBV7-8 combines with J gene TRBJ2-5; D not certain. The CDR3 extends over 14 amino acids. The V and J ends lost 6 bases and 7 bases respectively, with 18 bases between them. The germline CDR1 and CDR2 sequences are SGHVS and FQNEAQ. The entire variable domain, with the rest obtained from reference TRBV7-8 and TRBJ2-5, is as follows: GAGVSQSPRYKVAKRGQDVALRCDPISGHVSLFWYQQALGQGPEFLTYFQNEAQLDKSGLPSDRFFAERPEGSVSTLKIQRTQQEDSAVYLCASSTIVTWGTQYFGPGTRLLVL.

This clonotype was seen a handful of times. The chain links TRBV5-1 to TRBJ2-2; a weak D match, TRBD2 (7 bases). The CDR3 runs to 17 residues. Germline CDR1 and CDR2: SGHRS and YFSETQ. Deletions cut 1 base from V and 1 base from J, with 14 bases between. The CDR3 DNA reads TGCGCCAGCAGCTTGCCTGGCGGGGGCCTGAACACCGGGGAGCTGTTTTTT. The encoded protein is CASSLPGGGLNTGELFF. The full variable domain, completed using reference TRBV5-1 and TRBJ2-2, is KAGVTQTPRYLIKTRGQQVTLSCSPISGHRSVSWYQQTPGQGLQFLFEYFSETQRNKGNFPGRFSGRQFSNSRSEMNVSTLELGDSALYLCASSLPGGGLNTGELFFGEGSRLTVL.

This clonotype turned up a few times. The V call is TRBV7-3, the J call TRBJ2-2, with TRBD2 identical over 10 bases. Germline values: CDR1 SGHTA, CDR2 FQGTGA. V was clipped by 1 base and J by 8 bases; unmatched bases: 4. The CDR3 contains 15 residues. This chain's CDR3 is CASSLRTSGLGELFF. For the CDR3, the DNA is TGTGCCAGCAGCTTAAGGACTAGCGGTTTGGGGGAGCTGTTTTTT.

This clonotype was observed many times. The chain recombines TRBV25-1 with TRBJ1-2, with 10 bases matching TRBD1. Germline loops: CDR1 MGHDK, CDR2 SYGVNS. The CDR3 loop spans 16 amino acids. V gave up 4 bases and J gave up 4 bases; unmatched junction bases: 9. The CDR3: CASSASPGQGSYGYTF. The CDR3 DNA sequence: TGTGCCAGCAGTGCCTCCCCGGGACAGGGGTCCTATGGCTACACCTTC.

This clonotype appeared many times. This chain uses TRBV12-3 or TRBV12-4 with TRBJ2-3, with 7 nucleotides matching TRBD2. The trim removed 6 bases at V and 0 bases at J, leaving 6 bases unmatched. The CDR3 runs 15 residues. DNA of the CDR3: TGTGCCAGCAGGTTCAGCGGGGAAAGCACAGATACGCAGTATTTT. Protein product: CASRFSGESTDTQYF.

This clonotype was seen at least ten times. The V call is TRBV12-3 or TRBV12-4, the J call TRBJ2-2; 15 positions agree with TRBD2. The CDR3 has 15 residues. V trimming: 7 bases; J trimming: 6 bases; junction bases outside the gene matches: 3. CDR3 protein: CASKGLAGGSGELFF. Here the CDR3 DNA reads TGTGCCAGCAAAGGACTAGCGGGAGGGTCCGGGGAGCTGTTTTTT.

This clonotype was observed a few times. In nucleotides, the CDR3 is TGTGCCAGCAAACGGGAAAGCGGAACGCAGTATTTT. Its protein product is CASKRESGTQYF. The chain links TRBV2 to TRBJ2-3, with D perhaps matching TRBD2 (5 bases). V was cut by 7 bases and J by 9 bases, with 14 bases left in between. This CDR3 contains 12 residues. Germline V gives CDR1 SNHLY, CDR2 FYNNEI.

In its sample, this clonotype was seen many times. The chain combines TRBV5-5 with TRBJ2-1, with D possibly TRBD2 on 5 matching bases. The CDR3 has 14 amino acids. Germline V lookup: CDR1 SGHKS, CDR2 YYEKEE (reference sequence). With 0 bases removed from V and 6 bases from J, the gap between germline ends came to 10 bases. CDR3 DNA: TGTGCCAGCAGCTTGGCGGTAGCGTTCAATGAGCAGTTCTTC. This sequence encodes CASSLAVAFNEQFF.

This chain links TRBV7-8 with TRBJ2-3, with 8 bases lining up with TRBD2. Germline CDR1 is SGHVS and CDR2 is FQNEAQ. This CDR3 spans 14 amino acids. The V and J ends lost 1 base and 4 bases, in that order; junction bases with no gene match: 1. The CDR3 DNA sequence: TGTGCCAGCAGCTTAGGGCGGGAGGCAGATACGCAGTATTTT. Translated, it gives CASSLGREADTQYF.

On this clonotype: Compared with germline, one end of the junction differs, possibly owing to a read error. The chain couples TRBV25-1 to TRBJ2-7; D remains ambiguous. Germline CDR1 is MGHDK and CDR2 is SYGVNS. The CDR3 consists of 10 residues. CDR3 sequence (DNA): TGTGCCAGCGGGCTATACGAGCAGCACTTC. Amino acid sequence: CASGLYEQHF.

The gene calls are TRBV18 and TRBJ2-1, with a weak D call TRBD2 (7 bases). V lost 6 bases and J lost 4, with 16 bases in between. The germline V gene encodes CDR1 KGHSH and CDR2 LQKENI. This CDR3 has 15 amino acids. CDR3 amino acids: CASSPGGPSYNEQFF. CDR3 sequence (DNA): TGTGCCAGCTCCCCCGGGGGGCCCTCGTACAATGAGCAGTTCTTC.

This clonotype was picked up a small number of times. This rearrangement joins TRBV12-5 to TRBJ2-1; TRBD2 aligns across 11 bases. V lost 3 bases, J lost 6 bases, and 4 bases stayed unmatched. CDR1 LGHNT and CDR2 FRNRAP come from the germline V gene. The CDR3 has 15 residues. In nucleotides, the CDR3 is TGTGCTAGTGGTTTCTTAGCGGGAGGGCGCAATGAGCAGTTCTTC. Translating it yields CASGFLAGGRNEQFF.

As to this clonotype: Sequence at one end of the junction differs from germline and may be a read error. The CDR3 loop is CASRQGGVGELFF. Written as DNA, the CDR3 is TGTGCCAGCAGACAAGGGGGCGTCGGGGAGCTGTTTTTT. This chain links TRBV3-1 with TRBJ2-2; 7 bases line up with TRBD1. The CDR3 is 13 amino acids. CDR1 is LGHDT, CDR2 YNNKEL, per germline (reference sequence).

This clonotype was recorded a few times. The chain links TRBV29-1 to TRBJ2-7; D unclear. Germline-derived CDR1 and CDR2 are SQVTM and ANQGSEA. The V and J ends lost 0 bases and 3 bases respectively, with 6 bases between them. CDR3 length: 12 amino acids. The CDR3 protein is CSVEDKNYEQYF. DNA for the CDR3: TGCAGCGTTGAAGATAAAAACTACGAGCAGTACTTC.

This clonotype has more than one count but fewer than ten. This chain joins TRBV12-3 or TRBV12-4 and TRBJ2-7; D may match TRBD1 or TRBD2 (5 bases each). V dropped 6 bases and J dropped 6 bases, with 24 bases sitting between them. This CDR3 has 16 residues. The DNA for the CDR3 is TGTGCCAGCAGCCTTCAATTCGGGACCATCCCCAGCGAGCAGTACTTC. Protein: CASSLQFGTIPSEQYF.

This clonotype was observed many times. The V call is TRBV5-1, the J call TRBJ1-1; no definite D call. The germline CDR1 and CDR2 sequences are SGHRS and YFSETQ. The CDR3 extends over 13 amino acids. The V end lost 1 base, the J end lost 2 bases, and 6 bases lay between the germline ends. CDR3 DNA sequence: TGCGCCAGCAGCTTGATCCGTAACACTGAAGCTTTCTTT. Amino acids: CASSLIRNTEAFF.

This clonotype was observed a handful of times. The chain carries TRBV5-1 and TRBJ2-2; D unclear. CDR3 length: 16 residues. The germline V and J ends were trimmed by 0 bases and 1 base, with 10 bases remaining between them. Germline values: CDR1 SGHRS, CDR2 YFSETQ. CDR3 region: CASSLERSLNTGELFF. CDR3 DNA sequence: TGCGCCAGCAGCTTGGAAAGGTCGTTGAACACCGGGGAGCTGTTTTTT.

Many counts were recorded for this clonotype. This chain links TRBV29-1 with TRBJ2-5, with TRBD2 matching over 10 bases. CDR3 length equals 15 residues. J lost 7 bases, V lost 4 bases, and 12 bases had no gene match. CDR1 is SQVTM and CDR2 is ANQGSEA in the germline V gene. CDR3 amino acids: CSVAQGGASGGTQYF. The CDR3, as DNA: TGCAGCGTTGCTCAGGGTGGGGCTAGCGGGGGGACCCAGTACTTC. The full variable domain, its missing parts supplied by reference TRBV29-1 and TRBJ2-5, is SAVISQKPSRDICQRGTSLTIQCQVDSQVTMMFWYRQQPGQSLTLIATANQGSEATYESGFVIDKFPISRPNLTFSTLTVSNMSPEDSSIYLCSVAQGGASGGTQYFGPGTRLLVL.

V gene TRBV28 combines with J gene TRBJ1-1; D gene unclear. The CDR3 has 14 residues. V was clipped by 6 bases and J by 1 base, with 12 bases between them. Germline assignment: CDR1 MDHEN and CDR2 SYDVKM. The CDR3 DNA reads TGTGCCAGCAGCACACAGAGGGAGAACACTGAAGCTTTCTTT. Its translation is CASSTQRENTEAFF.